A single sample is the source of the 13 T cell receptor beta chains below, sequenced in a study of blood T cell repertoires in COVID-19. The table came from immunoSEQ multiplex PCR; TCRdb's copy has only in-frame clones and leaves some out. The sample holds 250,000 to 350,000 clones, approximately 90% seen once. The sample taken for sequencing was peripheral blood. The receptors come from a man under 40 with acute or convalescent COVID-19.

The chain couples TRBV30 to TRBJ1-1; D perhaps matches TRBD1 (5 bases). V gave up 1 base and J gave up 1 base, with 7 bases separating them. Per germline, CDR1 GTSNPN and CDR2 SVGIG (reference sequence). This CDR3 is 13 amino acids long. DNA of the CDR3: TGTGCCTGGAGTGGAGGACAGAACACTGAAGCTTTCTTT. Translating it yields CAWSGGQNTEAFF. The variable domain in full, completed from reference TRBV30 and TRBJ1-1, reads SQTIHQWPATLVQPVGSPLSLECTVEGTSNPNLYWYRQAAGRGLQLLFYSVGIGQISSEVPQNLSASRPQDRQFILSSKKLLLSDSGFYLCAWSGGQNTEAFFGQGTRLTVV.

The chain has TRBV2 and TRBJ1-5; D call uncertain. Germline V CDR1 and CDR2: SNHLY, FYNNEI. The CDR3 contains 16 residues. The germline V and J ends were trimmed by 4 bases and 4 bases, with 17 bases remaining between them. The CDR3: CASSAHPGGGNQPQHF. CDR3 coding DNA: TGTGCCAGCAGTGCCCATCCGGGAGGTGGAAATCAGCCCCAGCATTTT.

CDR3: CASSQSVQGAYSSYNSPLHF. The CDR3 nucleotides are TGCGCCAGCAGTCAATCAGTACAGGGGGCGTATAGCTCCTATAATTCACCCCTCCACTTT. The chain has TRBV23-1 and TRBJ1-6, with 9 bases identical to TRBD1. TRBV23-1 falls under the ORF class, with uncertain function. The V segment lost 0 bases and the J segment 0 bases; nucleotides outside the gene matches: 9. The CDR3 is 20 residues long.

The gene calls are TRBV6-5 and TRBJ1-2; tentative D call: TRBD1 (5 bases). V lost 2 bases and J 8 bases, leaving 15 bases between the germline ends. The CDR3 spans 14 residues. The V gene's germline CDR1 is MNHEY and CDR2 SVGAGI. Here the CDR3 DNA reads TGTGCCAGCAGTTACGAGTTCGGGGGTCGAGGCTACACCTTC. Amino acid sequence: CASSYEFGGRGYTF.

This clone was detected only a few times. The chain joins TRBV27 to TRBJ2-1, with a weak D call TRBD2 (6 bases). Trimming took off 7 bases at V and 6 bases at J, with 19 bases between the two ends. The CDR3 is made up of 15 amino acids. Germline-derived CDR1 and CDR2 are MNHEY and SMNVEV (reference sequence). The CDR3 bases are TGTGCCAGCAACGTCGATGGGGAGGAATGCAATGAGCAGTTCTTC. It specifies CASNVDGEECNEQFF.

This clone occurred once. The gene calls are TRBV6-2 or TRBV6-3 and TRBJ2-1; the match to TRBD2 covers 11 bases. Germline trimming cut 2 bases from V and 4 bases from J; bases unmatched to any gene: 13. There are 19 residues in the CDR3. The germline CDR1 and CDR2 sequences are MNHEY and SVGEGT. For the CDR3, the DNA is TGTGCCAGCAGTTACCCGATCGGGGTAGCGGGGGGGATATACAATGAGCAGTTCTTC. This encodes CASSYPIGVAGGIYNEQFF.

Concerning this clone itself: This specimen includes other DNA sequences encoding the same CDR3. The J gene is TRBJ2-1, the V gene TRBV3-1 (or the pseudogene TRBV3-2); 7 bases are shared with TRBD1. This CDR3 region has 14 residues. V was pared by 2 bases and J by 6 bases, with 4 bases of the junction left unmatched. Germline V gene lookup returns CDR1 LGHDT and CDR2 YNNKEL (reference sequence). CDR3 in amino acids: CASSQRQGSNEQFF. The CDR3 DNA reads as TGTGCCAGCAGCCAACGACAGGGTAGCAATGAGCAGTTCTTC.

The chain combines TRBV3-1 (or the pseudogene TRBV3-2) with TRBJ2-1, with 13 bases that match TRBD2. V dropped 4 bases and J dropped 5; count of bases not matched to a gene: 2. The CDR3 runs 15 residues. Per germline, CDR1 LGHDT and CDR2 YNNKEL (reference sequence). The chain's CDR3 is CASSPGTSGDNEQFF. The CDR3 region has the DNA TGTGCCAGCAGCCCCGGGACTAGCGGGGACAATGAGCAGTTCTTC.

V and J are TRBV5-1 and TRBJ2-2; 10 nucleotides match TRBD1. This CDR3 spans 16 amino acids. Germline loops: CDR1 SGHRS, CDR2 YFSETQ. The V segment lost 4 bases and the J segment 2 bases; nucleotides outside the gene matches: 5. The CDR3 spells CASSVGDRGNTGELFF. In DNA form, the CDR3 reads TGCGCCAGCAGCGTCGGGGACAGGGGTAACACCGGGGAGCTGTTTTTT.

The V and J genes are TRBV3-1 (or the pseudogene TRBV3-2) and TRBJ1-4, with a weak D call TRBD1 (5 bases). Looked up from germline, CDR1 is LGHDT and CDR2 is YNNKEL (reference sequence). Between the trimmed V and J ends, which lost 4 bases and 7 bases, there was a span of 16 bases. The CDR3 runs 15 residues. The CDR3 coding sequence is TGTGCCAGCAGCCTCCGCGGGGCTGATGTTGAAAAACTGTTTTTT. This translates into CASSLRGADVEKLFF.

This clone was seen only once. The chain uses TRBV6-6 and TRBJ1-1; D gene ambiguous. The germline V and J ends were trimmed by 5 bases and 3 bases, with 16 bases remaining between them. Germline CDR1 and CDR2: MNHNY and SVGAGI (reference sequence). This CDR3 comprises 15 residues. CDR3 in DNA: TGTGCCAGCAGTAATACGCTTAGGAGGGACACTGAAGCTTTCTTT. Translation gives CASSNTLRRDTEAFF.

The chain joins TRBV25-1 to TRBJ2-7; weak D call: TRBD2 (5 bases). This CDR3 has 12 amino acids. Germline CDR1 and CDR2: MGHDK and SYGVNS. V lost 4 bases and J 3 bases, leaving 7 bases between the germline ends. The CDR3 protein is CASSGGVYEQYF. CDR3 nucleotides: TGTGCCAGCAGTGGGGGAGTCTACGAGCAGTACTTC.

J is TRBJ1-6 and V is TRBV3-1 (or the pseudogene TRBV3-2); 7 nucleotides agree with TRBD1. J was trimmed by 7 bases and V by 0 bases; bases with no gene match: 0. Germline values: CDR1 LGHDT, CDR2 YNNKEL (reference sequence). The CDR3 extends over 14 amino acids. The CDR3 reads CASSQDRGNSPLHF. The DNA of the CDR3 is TGTGCCAGCAGCCAAGACAGGGGGAATTCACCCCTCCACTTT.